Sequencing of this T cell receptor (beta chain) was carried out in a study of blood T cell repertoires in COVID-19. On the study more broadly: T cells, B-cell-depleted T cells, or PBMCs provided the cDNA or gDNA that served as material.

The table came from immunoSEQ multiplex PCR; TCRdb's copy has only in-frame clones and leaves some out. The sample consists of about 260,000 clones, more than 75% of them appearing once. The CDR3 runs to 13 residues. Per germline, CDR1 SNHLY and CDR2 FYNNEI. J gave up 4 bases and V 7 bases, and 6 bases lay outside the gene matches. The sequencing input was peripheral blood. This receptor was identified in a woman aged 40 to 49 who had recovered from COVID-19. This chain links TRBV2 with TRBJ2-7; TRBD1 agrees at 8 bases. CDR3 protein: CASKDRAGYEQYF. The CDR3 coding sequence is TGTGCCAGCAAGGACAGGGCCGGTTACGAGCAGTACTTC.